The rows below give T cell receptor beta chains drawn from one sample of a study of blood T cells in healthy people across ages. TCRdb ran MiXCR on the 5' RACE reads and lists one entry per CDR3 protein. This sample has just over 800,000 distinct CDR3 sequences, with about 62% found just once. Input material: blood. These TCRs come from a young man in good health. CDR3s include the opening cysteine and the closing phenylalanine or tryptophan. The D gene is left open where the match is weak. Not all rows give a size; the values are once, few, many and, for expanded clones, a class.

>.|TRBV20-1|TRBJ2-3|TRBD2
TGCAGTGCTAGAGTCGCTATAGGCGGGGGGGCAACTCTAAACACAGATACGCAGTATTTT
CSARVAIGGGATLNTDTQYF
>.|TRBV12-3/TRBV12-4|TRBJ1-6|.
TGTGCCAGCAGCCCCACAGGGTATGGATCACCCCTCCACTTT
CASSPTGYGSPLHF
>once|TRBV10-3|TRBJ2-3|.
TGTGCCACCGGCCGGAGCACAGATACGCAGTATTTT
CATGRSTDTQYF
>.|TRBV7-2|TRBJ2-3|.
TGTGCCAGCAGCCCAGGTCCGCAGTATTTT
CASSPGPQYF
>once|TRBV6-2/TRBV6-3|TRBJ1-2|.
TGTGCCAGCAGTCTCTCGAGGCGCTATGGCTACACCTTC
CASSLSRRYGYTF
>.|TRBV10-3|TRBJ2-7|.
TGTGCCATCAGTGATTCCAGGGACTCCTACGAGCAGTACTTC
CAISDSRDSYEQYF
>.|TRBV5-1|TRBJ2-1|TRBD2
TGCGCCAGCAGCTTGGAGGGACTAGCGCGCAATGAGCAGTTCTTC
CASSLEGLARNEQFF
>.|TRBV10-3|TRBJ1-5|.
TGTGCCATCAGTCCCGGGGAGGACAATCAGCCCCAGCATTTT
CAISPGEDNQPQHF
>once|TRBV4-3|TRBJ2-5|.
TGCGCCAGCAGCCCCGGAGGGGGGACGCAAGAGACCCAGTACTTC
CASSPGGGTQETQYF
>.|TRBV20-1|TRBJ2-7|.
TGCAGTGCTAGATCCTCAGGGAGCTCCTACGAGCAGTACTTC
CSARSSGSSYEQYF
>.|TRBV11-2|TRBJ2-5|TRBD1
TGTGCCAGCAGCAGACAGGGCCAGACCCAGTACTTC
CASSRQGQTQYF
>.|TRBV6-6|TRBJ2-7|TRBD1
TGTGCCAGCAGTTACTCGATGGCCAGGGGGTCGTCCTACGAGCAGTACTTC
CASSYSMARGSSYEQYF
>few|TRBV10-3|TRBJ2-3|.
TGTGCCATCAGGGGTAGAGTGGGTGGCACAGATACGCAGTATTTT
CAIRGRVGGTDTQYF
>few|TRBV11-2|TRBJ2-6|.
TGTGCCAGCTCTCGCCTACAGGGAGCCGGGGCCAACGTCCTGACTTTC
CASSRLQGAGANVLTF
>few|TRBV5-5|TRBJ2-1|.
TGTGCCAGCACCTCAAACACCTCCTCCTACAATGAGCAGTTCTTC
CASTSNTSSYNEQFF
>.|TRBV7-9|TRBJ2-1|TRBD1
TGTGCCAGCAGGGAGGGACAGGGGGTGGATGAGCAGTTCTTC
CASREGQGVDEQFF
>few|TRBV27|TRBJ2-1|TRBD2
TGTGCCAGCAACCTGGCGGGGGGGGGATCCTACAATGAGCAGTTCTTC
CASNLAGGGSYNEQFF
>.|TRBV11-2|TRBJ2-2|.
TGTGCCAGCACCGGACTCGGCAGGCGACCCTACACCGGGGAGCTGTTTTTT
CASTGLGRRPYTGELFF
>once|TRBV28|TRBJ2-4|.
TGTGCCAGCAGTTTGAGAGGGGCCAGGGACAAAAACATTCAGTACTTC
CASSLRGARDKNIQYF
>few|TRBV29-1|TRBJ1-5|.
TGCAGCGTTGATACAGGGCGGGATCAGCCCCAGCATTTT
CSVDTGRDQPQHF
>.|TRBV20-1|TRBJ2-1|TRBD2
TGCAGTGCTAAACTAGCGGGGGGGTACAATGAGCAGTTCTTC
CSAKLAGGYNEQFF
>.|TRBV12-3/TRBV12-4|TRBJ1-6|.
TGTGCCAGCAGGGACAGTTATAATTCACCCCTCCACTTT
CASRDSYNSPLHF
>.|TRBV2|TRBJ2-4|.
TGTGCCAGCACCCCCGACCTTTGGGAGCAGTACTTC
CASTPDLWEQYF
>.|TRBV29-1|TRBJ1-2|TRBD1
TGCAGCGTTGGGGTGACAGGGATCTATGGCTACACCTTC
CSVGVTGIYGYTF
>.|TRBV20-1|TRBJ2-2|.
TGCAGTGCTAGACAACCCACCGGGGAGCTGTTTTTT
CSARQPTGELFF
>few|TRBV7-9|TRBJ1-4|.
TGTGCTAGCAGCCCCGGGACATCAACTAATGAAAAACTGTTTTTT
CASSPGTSTNEKLFF
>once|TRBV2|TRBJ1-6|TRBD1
TGTGCCAGCAACATCCGGGACAGGGGTAATTCACCCCTCCACTTT
CASNIRDRGNSPLHF
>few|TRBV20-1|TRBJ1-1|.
TGCAGTGCTAGAGCGGACAGCACTGAAGCTTTCTTT
CSARADSTEAFF
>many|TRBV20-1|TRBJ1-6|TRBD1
TGCAGTGCTAGAGATTTAGCGACAGGGGATAATTCACCCCTCCACTTT
CSARDLATGDNSPLHF
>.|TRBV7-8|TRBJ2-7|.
TGTGCCAGCAGCTCCTGGGACAAACACGAGCAGTACTTC
CASSSWDKHEQYF
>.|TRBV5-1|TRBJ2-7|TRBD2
TGCGCCAGCAGCTTGGGGCTAGCGGGCTCCCCTCCCTACGAGCAGTACTTC
CASSLGLAGSPPYEQYF
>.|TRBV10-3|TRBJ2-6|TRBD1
TGTGCCGCTACAGGGGATTTAAACGGGGCCAACGTCCTGACTTTC
CAATGDLNGANVLTF
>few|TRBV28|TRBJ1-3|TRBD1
TGTGCCACCCAGGGGGCAGCCGACTCTGGAAACACCATATATTTT
CATQGAADSGNTIYF
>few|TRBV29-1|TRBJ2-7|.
TGCAGCGTTGTGGCCTCCTACGAGCAGTACTTC
CSVVASYEQYF
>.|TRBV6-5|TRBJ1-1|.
TGTGCCAGCAGTTACGGGGACAAGTACACTGAAGCTTTCTTT
CASSYGDKYTEAFF
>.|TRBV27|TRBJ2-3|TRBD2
TGTGCCAGCAGTCACCGGACTAGCGGGGGGACAGATACGCAGTATTTT
CASSHRTSGGTDTQYF
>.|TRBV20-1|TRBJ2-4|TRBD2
TGCAGTGCCCTCCCCGGGGGAGGGACCAAAAACATTCAGTACTTC
CSALPGGGTKNIQYF
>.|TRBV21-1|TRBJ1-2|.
.
CASSNWGTGSYTF
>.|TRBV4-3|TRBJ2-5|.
TGCGCCAGCAGTGAGGACAGAGGGGAGACCCAGTACTTC
CASSEDRGETQYF
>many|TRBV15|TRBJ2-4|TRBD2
TGTGCCACCAGCAGAAGGGGAGGGGAACCGGACATTCAGTACTTC
CATSRRGGEPDIQYF
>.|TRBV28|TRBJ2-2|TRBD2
TGTGCCAGCAGTTTAGCAGCGGGGGGATCCGGGGAGCTGTTTTTT
CASSLAAGGSGELFF
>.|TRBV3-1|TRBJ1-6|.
TGTGCCAGCAGCCAAGGGGCGTGGCAGGGATCTTTTTCACCCCTCCACTTT
CASSQGAWQGSFSPLHF
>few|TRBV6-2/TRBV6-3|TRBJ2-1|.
TGTGCCAGCAGTACGCCAACGGGACAAGCCTACAATGAGCAGTTCTTC
CASSTPTGQAYNEQFF
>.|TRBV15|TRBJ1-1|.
TGTGCCACCAGCAGAGATCCGGGGGCGAACACTGAAGCTTTCTTT
CATSRDPGANTEAFF
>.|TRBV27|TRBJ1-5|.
TGCGACGTGGGTCAGCCCCAGCATTTT
CDVGQPQHF
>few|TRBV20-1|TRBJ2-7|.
TGCAGTGCTAGAGATCCTACTCGTCCCTCCTACGAGCAGTACTTC
CSARDPTRPSYEQYF
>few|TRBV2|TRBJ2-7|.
TGTGCCAGCAGTGCGTCACAGGGAAACTACGAGCAGTACTTC
CASSASQGNYEQYF
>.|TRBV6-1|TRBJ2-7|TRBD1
TGTGCCAGCACCTTGGGGACAGGGCTCTACGAGCAGTACTTC
CASTLGTGLYEQYF
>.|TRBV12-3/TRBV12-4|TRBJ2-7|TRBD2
TGTGCCAGCAGTTTAGCACTAGCGGGGGGGTCCTACGAGCAGTACTTC
CASSLALAGGSYEQYF
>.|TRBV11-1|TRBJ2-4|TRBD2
TGTGCCAGCAGCTTAGGGCTAGCGGAGGGCCAGGCCATTCAGTACTTC
CASSLGLAEGQAIQYF
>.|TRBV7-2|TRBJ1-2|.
TGTGCCAGCAGCTTAAGGGACGGTCGTGATGGCTACACCTTC
CASSLRDGRDGYTF
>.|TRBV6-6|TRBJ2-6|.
TGTGCCAGCAGTTATGAAGGGTCTGGGGCCAACGTCCTGACTTTC
CASSYEGSGANVLTF
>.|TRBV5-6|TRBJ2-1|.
TGTGCCAGCAGCTTGGTTTCACTTGAATACAATGAGCAGTTCTTC
CASSLVSLEYNEQFF
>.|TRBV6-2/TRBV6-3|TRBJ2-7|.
TGTGCCACCGCGGACAGAAACTACGAGCAGTACTTC
CATADRNYEQYF
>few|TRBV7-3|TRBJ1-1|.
TGTGCCAGCAGGTGGAAGGCCGAGGGGAGCACTGAAGCTTTCTTT
CASRWKAEGSTEAFF
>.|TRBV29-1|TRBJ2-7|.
TGCAGCGCCACGACATCACGACCCTACGAGCAGTACTTC
CSATTSRPYEQYF
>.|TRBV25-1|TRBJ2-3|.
TGTGCCAGCAGTGAAGGGCGGGCTTACGGCGGTACGCAGTATTTT
CASSEGRAYGGTQYF
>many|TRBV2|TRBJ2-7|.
TGTGCCAGCAGTGCGGACAGCTTCTACGAGCAGTACTTC
CASSADSFYEQYF